This TCR beta chain was found in a study of blood T cell repertoires in COVID-19. The wider study: Italy, Spain and the United States were the sources of the convalescent and acute COVID-19 samples. T cells, B-cell-depleted T cells, or PBMCs supplied cDNA or gDNA.

Trimming left V 1 base short and J 7 bases short, with 5 bases between. The CDR3 sequence is 11 residues long. Per germline, CDR1 LGHDT and CDR2 YNNKEL (reference sequence). Original processing methods: The authors estimated nucleated cell counts from reference gene primer amplification. Clones were read by immunoSEQ multiplex PCR, and TCRdb kept only the in-frame ones, dropping some. For V, J and clone size, that table is used; D and trimming come from the DNA. The sample gives about 70,000 clones, 81% of which show up once; roughly 20% is in the top ten. The sample taken for sequencing was peripheral blood. This receptor was identified in a woman aged 70-85 years with acute or convalescent COVID-19. V gene TRBV3-1 (or the pseudogene TRBV3-2) combines with J gene TRBJ2-7; no definite D call. CDR3 nucleotides: TGTGCCAGCAGCCAAGTCGGGGAGCAGTACTTC. Amino acids: CASSQVGEQYF.